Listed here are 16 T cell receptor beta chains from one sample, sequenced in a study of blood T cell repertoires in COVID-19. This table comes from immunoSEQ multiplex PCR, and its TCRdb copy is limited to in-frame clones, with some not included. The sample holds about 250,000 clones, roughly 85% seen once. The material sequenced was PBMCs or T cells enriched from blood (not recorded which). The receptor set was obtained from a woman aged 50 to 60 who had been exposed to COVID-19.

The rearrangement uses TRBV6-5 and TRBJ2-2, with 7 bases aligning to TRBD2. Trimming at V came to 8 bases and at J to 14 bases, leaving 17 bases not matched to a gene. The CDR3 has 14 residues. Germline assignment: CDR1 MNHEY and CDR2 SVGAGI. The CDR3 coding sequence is TGTGCCAGCGGCCCCCAGGGAGCGTGGGAGGGACTGTTTTTT. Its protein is CASGPQGAWEGLFF.

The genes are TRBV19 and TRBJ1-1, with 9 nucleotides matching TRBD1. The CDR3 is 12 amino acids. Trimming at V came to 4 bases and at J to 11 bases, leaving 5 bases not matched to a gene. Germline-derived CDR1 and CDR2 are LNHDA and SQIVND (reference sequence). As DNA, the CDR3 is TGTGCCAGTAGTACGACAGGGGGAATGGCTTTCTTT. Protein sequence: CASSTTGGMAFF.

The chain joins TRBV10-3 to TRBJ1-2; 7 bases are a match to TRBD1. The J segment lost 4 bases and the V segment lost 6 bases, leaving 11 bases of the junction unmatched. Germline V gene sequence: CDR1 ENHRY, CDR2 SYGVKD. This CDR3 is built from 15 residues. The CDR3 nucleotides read TGTGCCATCAGAGACACAACAGGGGTGGGCTATGGCTACACCTTC. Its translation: CAIRDTTGVGYGYTF.

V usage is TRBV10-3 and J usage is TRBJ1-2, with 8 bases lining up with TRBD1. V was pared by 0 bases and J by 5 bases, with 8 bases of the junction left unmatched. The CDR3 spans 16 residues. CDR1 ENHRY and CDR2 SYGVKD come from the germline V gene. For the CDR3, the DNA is TGTGCCATCAGTGAGTCTACCGGGACAGGAGGTTATGGCTACACCTTC. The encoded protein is CAISESTGTGGYGYTF.

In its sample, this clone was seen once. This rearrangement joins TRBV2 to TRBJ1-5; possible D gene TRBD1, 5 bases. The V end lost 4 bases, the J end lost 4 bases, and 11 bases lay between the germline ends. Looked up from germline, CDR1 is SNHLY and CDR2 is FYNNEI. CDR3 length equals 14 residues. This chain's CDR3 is CASSGGGGNQPQHF. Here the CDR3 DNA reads TGTGCCAGCAGTGGGGGGGGAGGGAATCAGCCCCAGCATTTT.

This CDR3 is CASSLVGTVYGYTF. The DNA of the CDR3 is TGTGCCAGCAGCTTGGTAGGGACAGTGTATGGCTACACCTTC. The chain couples TRBV5-4 to TRBJ1-2; TRBD1 agrees at 7 bases. J lost 5 bases, V lost 0 bases, and 4 bases had no gene match. This CDR3 has 14 residues. Germline values: CDR1 SGHNT, CDR2 YYREEE (reference sequence).

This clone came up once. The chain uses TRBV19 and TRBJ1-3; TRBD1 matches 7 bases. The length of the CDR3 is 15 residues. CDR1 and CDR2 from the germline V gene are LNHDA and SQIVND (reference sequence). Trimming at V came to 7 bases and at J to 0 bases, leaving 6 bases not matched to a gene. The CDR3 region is CASTFTGVSGNTIYF. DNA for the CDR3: TGTGCCAGTACATTCACAGGGGTCTCTGGAAACACCATATATTTT.

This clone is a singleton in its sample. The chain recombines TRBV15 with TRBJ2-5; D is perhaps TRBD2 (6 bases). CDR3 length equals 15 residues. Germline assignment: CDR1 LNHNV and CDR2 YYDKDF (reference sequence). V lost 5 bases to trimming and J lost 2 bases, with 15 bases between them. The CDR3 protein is CATSQAPGLQETQYF. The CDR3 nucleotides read TGTGCCACCAGCCAAGCTCCGGGACTGCAAGAGACCCAGTACTTC. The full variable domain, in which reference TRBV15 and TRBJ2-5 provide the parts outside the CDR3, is DAMVIQNPRYQVTQFGKPVTLSCSQTLNHNVMYWYQQKSSQAPKLLFHYYDKDFNNEADTPDNFQSRRPNTSFCFLDIRSPGLGDTAMYLCATSQAPGLQETQYFGPGTRLLVL.

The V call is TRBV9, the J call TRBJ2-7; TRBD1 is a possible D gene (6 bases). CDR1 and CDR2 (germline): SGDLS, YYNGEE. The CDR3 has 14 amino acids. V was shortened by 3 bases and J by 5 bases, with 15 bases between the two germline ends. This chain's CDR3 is CASSGDRQADEQYF. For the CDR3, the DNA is TGTGCCAGCAGCGGCGACAGGCAAGCGGACGAGCAGTACTTC.

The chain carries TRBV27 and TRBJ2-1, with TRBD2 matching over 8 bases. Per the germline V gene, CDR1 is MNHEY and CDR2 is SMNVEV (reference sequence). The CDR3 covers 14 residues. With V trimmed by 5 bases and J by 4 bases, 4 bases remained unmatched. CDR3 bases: TGTGCCAGCAGTAAGCGGGAGTTGTACAATGAGCAGTTCTTC. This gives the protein CASSKRELYNEQFF.

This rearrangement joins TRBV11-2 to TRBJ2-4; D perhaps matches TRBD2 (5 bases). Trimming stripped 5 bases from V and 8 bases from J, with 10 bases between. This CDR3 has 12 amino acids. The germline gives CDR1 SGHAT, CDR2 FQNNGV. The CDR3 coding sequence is TGTGCCAGCAGCCCCACCGGGGACATTCAGTACTTC. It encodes CASSPTGDIQYF.

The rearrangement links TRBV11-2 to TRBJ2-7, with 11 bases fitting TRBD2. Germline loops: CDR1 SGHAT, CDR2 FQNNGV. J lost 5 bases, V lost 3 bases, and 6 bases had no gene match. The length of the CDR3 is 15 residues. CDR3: CASSFSGGAVNEQYF. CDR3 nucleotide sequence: TGTGCCAGCAGCTTTAGCGGGGGGGCCGTCAACGAGCAGTACTTC.

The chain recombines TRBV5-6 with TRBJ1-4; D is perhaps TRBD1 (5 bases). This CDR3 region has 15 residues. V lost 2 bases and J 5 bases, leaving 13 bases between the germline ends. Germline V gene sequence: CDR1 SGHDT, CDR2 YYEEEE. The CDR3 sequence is CASSFPQGPNEKLFF. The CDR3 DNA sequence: TGTGCCAGCAGCTTTCCCCAGGGTCCGAATGAAAAACTGTTTTTT.

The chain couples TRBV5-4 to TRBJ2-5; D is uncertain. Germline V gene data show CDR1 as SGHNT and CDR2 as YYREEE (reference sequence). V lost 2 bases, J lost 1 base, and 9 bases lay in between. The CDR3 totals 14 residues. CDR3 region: CASSFGPPQETQYF. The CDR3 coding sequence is TGTGCCAGCAGCTTTGGGCCACCCCAAGAGACCCAGTACTTC.

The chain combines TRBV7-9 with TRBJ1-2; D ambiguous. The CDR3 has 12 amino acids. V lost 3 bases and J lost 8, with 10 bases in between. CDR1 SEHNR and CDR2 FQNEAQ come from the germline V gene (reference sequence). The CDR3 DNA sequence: TGTGCCAGCAGCTTTCTCCGGGGAGGCTACACCTTC. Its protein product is CASSFLRGGYTF.

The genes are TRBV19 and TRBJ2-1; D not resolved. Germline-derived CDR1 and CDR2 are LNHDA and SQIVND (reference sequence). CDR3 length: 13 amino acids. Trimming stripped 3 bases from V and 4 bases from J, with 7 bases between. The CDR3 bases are TGTGCCAGTAGTATCTCCGGGTACAATGAGCAGTTCTTC. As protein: CASSISGYNEQFF.